This TCR beta chain was identified during a study of cytomegalovirus exposure and HLA in healthy donors. Findings and caveats of the study: Trimming of TCR beta V- and J-genes showed a link, identified in a later analysis, to a missense DCLRE1C variant. A later analysis reportedly found that, within productive TCRs, an Asian-associated ancestry cluster had fewer N-insertions than the mean observed across the roughly 730 donors.

This CDR3 is built from 14 residues. Trimming removed 2 bases from V and 5 bases from J; junction bases left unmatched: 4. Per the germline V gene, CDR1 is MNHEY and CDR2 is SVGAGI. Comment on this clone: Its antigen is not known.

Both 60 Vbeta primers and 13 Jbeta primers went into the PCR. TCRdb's copy holds only in-frame clones and misses some; the assay was immunoSEQ multiplex PCR. Among some 120,000 clones listed, 80% to 90% were seen once. This clonotype was sampled from a male donor in good health and CMV-seropositive. The chain combines TRBV6-5 with TRBJ1-1; TRBD1 agrees at 8 bases. The sequencing sample was made of PBMCs. The CDR3 DNA sequence: TGTGCCAGCAGTTACAATAGACAGGGGACTGAAGCTTTCTTT. Encoded protein: CASSYNRQGTEAFF.